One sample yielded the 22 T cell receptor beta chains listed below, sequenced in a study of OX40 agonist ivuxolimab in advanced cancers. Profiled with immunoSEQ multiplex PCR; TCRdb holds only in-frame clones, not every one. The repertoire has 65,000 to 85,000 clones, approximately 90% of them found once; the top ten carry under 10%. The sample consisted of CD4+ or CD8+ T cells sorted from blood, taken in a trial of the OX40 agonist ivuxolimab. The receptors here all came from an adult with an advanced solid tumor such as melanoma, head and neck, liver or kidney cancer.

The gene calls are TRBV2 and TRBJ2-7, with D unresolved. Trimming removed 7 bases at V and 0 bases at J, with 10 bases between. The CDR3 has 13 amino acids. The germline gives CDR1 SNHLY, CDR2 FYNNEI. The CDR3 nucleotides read TGTGCCAGCATTCAGCGAAGCTCCTACGAGCAGTACTTC. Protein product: CASIQRSSYEQYF.

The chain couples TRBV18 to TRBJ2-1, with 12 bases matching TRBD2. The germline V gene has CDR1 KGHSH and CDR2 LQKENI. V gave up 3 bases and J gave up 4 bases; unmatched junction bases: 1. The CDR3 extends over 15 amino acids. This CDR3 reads CASSPLAGGYNEQFF. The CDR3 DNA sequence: TGTGCCAGCTCACCGCTAGCGGGGGGGTACAATGAGCAGTTCTTC.

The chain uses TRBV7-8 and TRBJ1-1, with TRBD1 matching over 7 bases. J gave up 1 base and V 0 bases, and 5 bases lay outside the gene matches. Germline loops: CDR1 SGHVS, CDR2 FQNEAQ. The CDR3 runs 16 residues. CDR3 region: CASSLAGAGGNTEAFF. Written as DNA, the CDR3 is TGTGCCAGCAGCTTAGCGGGGGCAGGGGGGAACACTGAAGCTTTCTTT. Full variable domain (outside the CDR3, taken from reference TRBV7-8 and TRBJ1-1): GAGVSQSPRYKVAKRGQDVALRCDPISGHVSLFWYQQALGQGPEFLTYFQNEAQLDKSGLPSDRFFAERPEGSVSTLKIQRTQQEDSAVYLCASSLAGAGGNTEAFFGQGTRLTVV.

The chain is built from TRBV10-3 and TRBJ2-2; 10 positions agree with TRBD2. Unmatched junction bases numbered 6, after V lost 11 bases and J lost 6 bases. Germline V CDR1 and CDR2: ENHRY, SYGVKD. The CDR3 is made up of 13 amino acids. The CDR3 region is CAATSGAPGELFF. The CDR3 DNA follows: TGTGCCGCCACTAGCGGGGCCCCCGGGGAGCTGTTTTTT.

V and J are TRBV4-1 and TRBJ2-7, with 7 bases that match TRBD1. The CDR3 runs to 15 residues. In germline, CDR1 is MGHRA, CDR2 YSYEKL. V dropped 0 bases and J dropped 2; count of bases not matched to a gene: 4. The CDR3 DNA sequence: TGCGCCAGCAGCCAAGACTGGGACAGTGCCTACGAGCAGTACTTC. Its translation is CASSQDWDSAYEQYF.

CDR3 sequence (DNA): TGTGCCAGCAGCGTAGCAAGGGAAGGCGACTATGGCTACACCTTC. Amino acids: CASSVAREGDYGYTF. This chain joins TRBV9 and TRBJ1-2, with D unresolved. The germline gives CDR1 SGDLS, CDR2 YYNGEE. V was cut by 0 bases and J by 3 bases, with 12 bases left in between. The CDR3 runs to 15 residues.

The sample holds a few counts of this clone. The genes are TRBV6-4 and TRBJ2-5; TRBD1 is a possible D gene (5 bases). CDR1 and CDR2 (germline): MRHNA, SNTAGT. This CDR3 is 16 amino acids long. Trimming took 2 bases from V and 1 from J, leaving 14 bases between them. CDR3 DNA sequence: TGTGCCAGCAGTGACCCTGAGGCCCAGGGCCAAGAGACCCAGTACTTC. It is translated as CASSDPEAQGQETQYF.

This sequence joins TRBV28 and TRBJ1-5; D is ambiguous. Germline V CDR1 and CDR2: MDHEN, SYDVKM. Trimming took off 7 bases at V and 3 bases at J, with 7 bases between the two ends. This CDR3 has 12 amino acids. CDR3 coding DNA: TGTGCCAGCACCCCCTCCAATCAGCCCCAGCATTTT. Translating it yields CASTPSNQPQHF.

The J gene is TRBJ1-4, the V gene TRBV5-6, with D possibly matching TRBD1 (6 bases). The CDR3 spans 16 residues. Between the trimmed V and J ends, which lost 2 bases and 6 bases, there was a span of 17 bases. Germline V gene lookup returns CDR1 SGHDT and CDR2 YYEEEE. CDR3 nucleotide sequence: TGTGCCAGCAGCTTCGCCGGGGGGCGCATCCATGAAAAACTGTTTTTT. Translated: CASSFAGGRIHEKLFF.

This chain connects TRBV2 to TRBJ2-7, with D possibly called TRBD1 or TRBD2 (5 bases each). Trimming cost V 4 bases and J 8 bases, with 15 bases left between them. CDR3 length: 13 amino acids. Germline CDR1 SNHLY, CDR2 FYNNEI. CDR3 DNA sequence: TGTGCCAGCAGTGTACCCCCTGGGACCAAGCAGTACTTC. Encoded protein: CASSVPPGTKQYF.

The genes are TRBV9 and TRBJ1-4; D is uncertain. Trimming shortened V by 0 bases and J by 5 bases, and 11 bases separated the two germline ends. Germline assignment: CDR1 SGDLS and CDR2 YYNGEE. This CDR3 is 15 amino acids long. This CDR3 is CASSVGQHENEKLFF. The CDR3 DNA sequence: TGTGCCAGCAGCGTAGGGCAACACGAGAATGAAAAACTGTTTTTT.

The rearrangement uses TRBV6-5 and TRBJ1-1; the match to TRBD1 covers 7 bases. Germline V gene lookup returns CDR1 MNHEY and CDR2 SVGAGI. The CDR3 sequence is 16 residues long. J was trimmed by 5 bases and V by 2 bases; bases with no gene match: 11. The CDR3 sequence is CASSYGILPTGTEAFF. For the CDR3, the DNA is TGTGCCAGCAGTTACGGCATACTACCGACAGGGACTGAAGCTTTCTTT.

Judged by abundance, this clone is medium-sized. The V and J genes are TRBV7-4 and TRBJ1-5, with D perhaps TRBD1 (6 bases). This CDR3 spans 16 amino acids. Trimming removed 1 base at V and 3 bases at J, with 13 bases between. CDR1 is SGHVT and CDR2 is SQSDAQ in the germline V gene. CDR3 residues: CASSLEGGSINQPQHF. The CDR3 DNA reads TGTGCCAGCAGCTTAGAAGGGGGGAGCATCAATCAGCCCCAGCATTTT.

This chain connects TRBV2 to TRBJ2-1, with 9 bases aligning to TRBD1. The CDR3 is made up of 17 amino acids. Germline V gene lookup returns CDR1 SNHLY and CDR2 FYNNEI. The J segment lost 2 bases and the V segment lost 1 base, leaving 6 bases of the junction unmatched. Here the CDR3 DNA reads TGTGCCAGCAGTGAAGTCTCCGACAGGGGGGCCTACAATGAGCAGTTCTTC. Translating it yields CASSEVSDRGAYNEQFF.

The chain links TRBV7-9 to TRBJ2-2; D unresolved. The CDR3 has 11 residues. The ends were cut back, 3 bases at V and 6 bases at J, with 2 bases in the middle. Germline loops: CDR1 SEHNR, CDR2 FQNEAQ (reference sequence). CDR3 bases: TGTGCCAGCAGCTTTCCCGGGGAGCTGTTTTTT. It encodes CASSFPGELFF.

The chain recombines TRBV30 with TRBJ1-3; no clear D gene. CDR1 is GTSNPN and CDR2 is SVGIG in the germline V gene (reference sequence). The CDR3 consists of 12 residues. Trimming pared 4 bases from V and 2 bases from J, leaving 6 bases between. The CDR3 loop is CAWKQPGNTIYF. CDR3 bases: TGTGCCTGGAAACAGCCTGGAAACACCATATATTTT. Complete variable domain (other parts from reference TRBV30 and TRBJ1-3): SQTIHQWPATLVQPVGSPLSLECTVEGTSNPNLYWYRQAAGRGLQLLFYSVGIGQISSEVPQNLSASRPQDRQFILSSKKLLLSDSGFYLCAWKQPGNTIYFGEGSWLTVV.

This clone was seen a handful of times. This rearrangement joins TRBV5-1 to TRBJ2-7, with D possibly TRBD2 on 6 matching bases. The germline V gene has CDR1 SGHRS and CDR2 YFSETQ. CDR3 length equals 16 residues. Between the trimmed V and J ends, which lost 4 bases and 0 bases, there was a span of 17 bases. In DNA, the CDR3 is TGCGCCAGCAGCAAAACCTGGGAGGTTAGCTCCTACGAGCAGTACTTC. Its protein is CASSKTWEVSSYEQYF.

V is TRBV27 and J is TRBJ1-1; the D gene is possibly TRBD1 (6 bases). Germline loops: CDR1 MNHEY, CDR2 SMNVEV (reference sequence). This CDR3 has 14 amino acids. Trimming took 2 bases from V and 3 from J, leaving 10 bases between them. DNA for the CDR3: TGTGCCAGCAGTTTAGGGGGCTTAGACACTGAAGCTTTCTTT. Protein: CASSLGGLDTEAFF.

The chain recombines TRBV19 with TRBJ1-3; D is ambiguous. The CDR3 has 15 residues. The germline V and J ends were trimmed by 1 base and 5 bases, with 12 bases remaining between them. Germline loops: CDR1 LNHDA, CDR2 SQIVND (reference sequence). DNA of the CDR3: TGTGCCAGTAGTATAGCCGGCGAGTTTCGAAACACCATATATTTT. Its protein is CASSIAGEFRNTIYF.

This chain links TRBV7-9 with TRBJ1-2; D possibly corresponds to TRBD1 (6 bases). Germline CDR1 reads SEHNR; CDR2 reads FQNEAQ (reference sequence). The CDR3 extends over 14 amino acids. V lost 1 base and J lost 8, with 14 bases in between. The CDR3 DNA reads TGTGCCAGCAGCTTAGTGGGGGGCCTGGGAGGCTACACCTTC. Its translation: CASSLVGGLGGYTF.

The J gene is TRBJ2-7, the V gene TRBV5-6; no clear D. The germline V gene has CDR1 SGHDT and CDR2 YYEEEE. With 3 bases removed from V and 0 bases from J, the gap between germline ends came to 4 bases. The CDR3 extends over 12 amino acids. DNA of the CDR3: TGTGCCAGCAGCTCCCTCTCCTACGAGCAGTACTTC. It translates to CASSSLSYEQYF.

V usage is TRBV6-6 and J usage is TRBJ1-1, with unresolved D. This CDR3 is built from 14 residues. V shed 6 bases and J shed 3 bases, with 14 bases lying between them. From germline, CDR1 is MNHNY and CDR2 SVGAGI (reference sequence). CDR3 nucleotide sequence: TGTGCCAGCAGCCAAGGGCAGGAATACACTGAAGCTTTCTTT. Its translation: CASSQGQEYTEAFF.